The source of this TCR beta chain is a study of Tregs in tolerant kidney transplant recipients. The germline gives CDR1 SGHAT, CDR2 FQNNGV. V was pared by 5 bases and J by 5 bases, with 5 bases of the junction left unmatched. The CDR3 covers 14 residues. Using immunoSEQ multiplex PCR, the repertoire was profiled, and TCRdb retains in-frame clones only, with some absent. The repertoire holds fewer than 45,000 clones, with roughly 95% as singletons. Details on this clone: Its antigen is still unknown.

V and J are TRBV11-2 and TRBJ1-4; 7 nucleotides align to TRBD1. Sequenced: Tregs from blood cultured with allogeneic cells. This receptor was taken from a human donor in good health. This CDR3 reads CASSLDRRNEKLFF. The CDR3 coding sequence is TGTGCCAGCAGCCTGGACAGGCGCAATGAAAAACTGTTTTTT.